This record concerns one T cell receptor (beta chain) sequence. The target of this receptor is not known. No qualities accompany the bases; no much larger clone lies one base away. Using the deep immunoSEQ assay, multiplex PCR amplified TCR CDR3 regions from genomic DNA. For each cell subset, the extracted genomic DNA was distributed evenly across all wells of several immunoSEQ 96-well plates, and each plate served as one replicate. For sorted subsets, roughly 0.2 ug genomic DNA, equal to 30,000 to 35,000 T cell genomes, was loaded into each replicate PCR. Purified libraries were measured with a Qubit 3.0 fluorometer, size-checked on a Bioanalyzer 2100, and measured again with the KAPA Library Quantification kit. A separate single-read 150-cycle Illumina NextSeq 550 flow cell was used to sequence each immunoSEQ 96-well plate. The published analysis was carried out like this. The immunoSEQ output contained only junctional sequences without quality scores, so filtering could not match that applied to full-length reads. Sequences were annotated with PyIR, a Python wrapper for IgBLAST v1.9, and V/J genes and CDR3 were assigned using IMGT germline references. Any read was removed if the V/J assignment was weak (E-value above 1e-6), the CDR3 was missing, or the read contained stop codons, out-of-frame junctions, or ambiguous translated residues. V3J clonotypes were defined by identical inferred V gene, J gene, and CDR3 amino acid sequence. The percentage overlap between two repertoires was calculated by dividing the number of shared unique clonotypes by the size of the smaller repertoire. Richness of each repertoire was evaluated using RTK rarefaction, the Chao1 estimator, and Recon v2.1 estimates of unobserved clonotypes. OLGA was used to compute generation probabilities for all TCRbeta clonotypes that the gDNA method yielded from a handful of donors. Not all clones reach the TCRdb copy of this immuneACCESS table, which keeps in-frame sequences only. Checked studies attribute under half of the gap to unresolved V genes and leave the rest unexplained. The DNA was the basis for D and trimming; V, J and clone size are from that table. The sample table shows about 2.4 million clones, and approximately 93% are seen once. The top ten constitute approximately 0.36% of the sample.

The data stem from a study of shared clonotypes between healthy human individuals (dated by TCRdb to the early 2020s). Looking at the study overall: The cohort included three men and a couple of women between 18 and 49 years of age. For each donor, three plates each were used for CD4 naive and CD4 memory, two plates were used for CD8 naive, and one plate was used for CD8 memory. Blood TCR repertoires of a handful of healthy adults were deeply sequenced to estimate repertoire size and the extent of clonotype sharing between individuals. To increase sequencing depth and limit assay-specific biases, different laboratories used diverse techniques to prepare libraries and sequence TCR repertoires. Each donor's leukapheresis produced roughly between roughly 0.85 and 10 billion PBMCs. Broader findings and caveats from the paper: Naive subsets generally had larger estimated clonotype richness than memory subsets did. Incomplete sequencing was indicated by rarefaction of sorted-subset datasets, despite the large sequencing depth. Roughly 5% of naive CD4, 3% to 3.5% of naive CD8, 2.3% of memory CD4, and roughly 0.4% of memory CD8 clonotypes were shared across several donors. The small number of donors limited the genetic and exposure-history diversity represented. Sampling was restricted to blood, and TCR repertoires in tissues likely differ from the TCR repertoires found in blood. Compared with non-shared clonotypes, the clonotypes found in all four sorted-subset donors had higher generation probabilities. Pairwise subsampling indicated that sequencing depth was expected to affect the degree of clonotype sharing among donors.

The donors were healthy, HIV-negative adults who had no recently reported acute infections or vaccinations. All donors were Caucasian adults living in Nashville, Tennessee, USA. CD4+ T cells were enriched by magnetic negative selection; naive cells were then positively selected on CD45RA, and the negative fraction formed the memory subset. Blood was obtained by leukapheresis, after which PBMCs were separated by Ficoll-Histopaque density gradient centrifugation and cryopreserved in liquid nitrogen vapor phase. Analytical flow cytometry was used to check the purity and quantity of every magnetically sorted T cell population. Each sorted fraction had its genomic DNA isolated and then quantified by UV absorbance on a Nanodrop 2000c. From its cysteine to its phenylalanine, the CDR3 spans 14 amino acids. Only CDR3 DNA is held: 42 bases, read in frame from base 1. CDR1 and CDR2, per the germline V gene (reference sequence), are SGHKS and YYEKEE. Between the V and J ends, shortened by 1 base and 7 bases respectively, the junction contains 12 bases.

The receptor was isolated from a young man in good health. Some clones in this sample may be carry-over from other donors' samples. The chain employs TRBV5-5 and TRBJ1-5; tentative D gene TRBD1, with 6 bases matching. Material for sequencing was naive CD4+ T cells from PBMCs. The cell subset or site label of this sample denotes: CD45RA+ positively selected. DNA sequence: TGTGCCAGCAGCTTGTGGGGGCAGGAACAGCCCCAGCATTTT. The resulting protein is CASSLWGQEQPQHF.